One and the same sample provided the 30 T cell receptor beta chains below, sequenced in a study of blood T cells in healthy people across ages. Through a sample-barcoded 5' primer and a J-beta primer mix, a second PCR was run for roughly 6 to 12 cycles. In TCRdb, the 5' RACE reads were re-called with MiXCR into one record per CDR3 protein. The sample holds 500,000 to 600,000 distinct CDR3 sequences, roughly 29% seen once. Material for sequencing was blood. The receptors shown here come from a woman aged 70-85 years in good health.

The V gene is TRBV12-3 or TRBV12-4, the J gene TRBJ1-3; D gene ambiguous. The V gene lost 4 bases and the J gene lost 4 bases, with 14 bases spanning the gap. This CDR3 has 15 amino acids. This CDR3 reads CASSSPPGRGNTIYF. CDR3 sequence (DNA): TGTGCCAGCAGTTCCCCCCCGGGCAGGGGAAACACCATATATTTT.

This clonotype has a handful of counts. V usage is TRBV4-3 and J usage is TRBJ2-7; 7 nucleotides line up with TRBD2. Germline loops: CDR1 LGHNA, CDR2 YSLEER. The CDR3 sequence is 15 residues long. After removal of 1 base from V and 3 bases from J, the junction contained 6 bases not matched to a gene. The CDR3 here is CASSQGERGVYEQYF. DNA for the CDR3: TGCGCCAGCAGCCAAGGGGAACGGGGGGTCTACGAGCAGTACTTC.

This clonotype appeared a few times. This chain connects TRBV6-5 to TRBJ1-6; 7 bases align to TRBD1. Trimming removed 4 bases from V and 9 bases from J; junction bases left unmatched: 3. The CDR3 runs to 13 residues. Germline lookup yields CDR1 MNHEY and CDR2 SVGAGI. In DNA form, the CDR3 reads TGTGCCAGCAGTTTGGCAGGGGGTTCACCCCTCCACTTT. It specifies CASSLAGGSPLHF.

This chain connects TRBV7-2 to TRBJ2-3, with TRBD2 identical over 7 bases. The V and J ends lost 5 bases and 3 bases, in that order; junction bases with no gene match: 11. CDR3 length: 16 amino acids. Germline lookup yields CDR1 SGHTA and CDR2 FQGNSA. The CDR3 protein is CASSHPGRGSTDTQYF. The DNA for the CDR3 is TGTGCCAGCAGCCATCCGGGGAGGGGCTCGACAGATACGCAGTATTTT.

In this sample, this clonotype turned up a few times. The chain recombines TRBV7-9 with TRBJ2-7; D perhaps matches TRBD2 (6 bases). CDR1 is SEHNR and CDR2 is FQNEAQ in the germline V gene (reference sequence). The V end lost 5 bases, the J end lost 6 bases, and 14 bases lay between the germline ends. CDR3 size: 13 residues. CDR3 in amino acids: CASSRRGIGEQYF. The CDR3 nucleotides read TGTGCCAGCAGCCGACGGGGGATAGGCGAGCAGTACTTC.

The CDR3 spells CAWSRLAGGPGEQYF. CDR3 coding DNA: TGTGCCTGGAGCCGACTAGCGGGGGGGCCCGGGGAGCAGTACTTC. The chain uses TRBV30 and TRBJ2-7, with TRBD2 identical over 14 bases. Germline CDR1 reads GTSNPN; CDR2 reads SVGIG (reference sequence). Germline trimming cut 3 bases from V and 7 bases from J; bases unmatched to any gene: 8. The CDR3 sequence is 15 residues long.

This clonotype was detected only a few times. J is TRBJ2-1 and V is TRBV7-2, with D perhaps matching TRBD1 or TRBD2 (6 bases each). Germline assignment: CDR1 SGHTA and CDR2 FQGNSA. The CDR3 spans 15 residues. Trimming removed 6 bases at V and 9 bases at J, with 21 bases between. CDR3 loop: CASRKVSTRGGEQFF. The DNA for the CDR3 is TGTGCCAGCAGAAAAGTATCGACTAGAGGGGGTGAGCAGTTCTTC.

The chain combines TRBV11-2 with TRBJ2-1, with 7 bases that match TRBD2. V lost 2 bases and J lost 10; bases outside the gene matches: 8. The CDR3 sequence is 14 residues long. Germline V gives CDR1 SGHAT, CDR2 FQNNGV. The CDR3 nucleotides read TGTGCCAGCAGCTTACAGGGCGGGGGTTTGGAGCAGTTCTTC. Amino acids: CASSLQGGGLEQFF.

The sample holds a few counts of this clonotype. This rearrangement joins TRBV20-1 to TRBJ2-5; 13 bases line up with TRBD2. The V gene's germline CDR1 is DFQATT and CDR2 SNEGSKA (reference sequence). This CDR3 has 17 amino acids. With 4 bases clipped from V and 4 bases from J, the junction kept 12 bases outside the gene matches. The CDR3 protein is CSAKTSGGLGPRETQYF. As DNA, the CDR3 is TGCAGTGCTAAGACTAGCGGGGGGTTGGGACCCAGAGAGACCCAGTACTTC.

The chain links TRBV20-1 to TRBJ2-1, with 10 bases that match TRBD2. This CDR3 spans 15 amino acids. Germline V gene sequence: CDR1 DFQATT, CDR2 SNEGSKA (reference sequence). V lost 1 base to trimming and J lost 7 bases; unmatched junction nucleotides: 7. The CDR3 spells CSARAPLAGANEQFF. CDR3 coding DNA: TGCAGTGCTAGAGCTCCCCTAGCGGGAGCTAATGAGCAGTTCTTC.

V gene TRBV20-1 combines with J gene TRBJ2-7, with 7 nucleotides matching TRBD2. V trimming: 3 bases; J trimming: 5 bases; junction bases outside the gene matches: 7. From germline, CDR1 is DFQATT and CDR2 SNEGSKA (reference sequence). This CDR3 is 13 amino acids long. The CDR3 bases are TGCAGTGCTAGGGGTACTAGCGTGCACGAGCAGTACTTC. It codes for CSARGTSVHEQYF.

This chain connects TRBV12-3 or TRBV12-4 to TRBJ1-4; D not certain. V lost 2 bases and J lost 3, with 10 bases in between. The CDR3 sequence is 15 residues long. CDR3 sequence reads: CASSLRRAANEKLFF. DNA of the CDR3: TGTGCCAGCAGTTTAAGGAGGGCCGCTAATGAAAAACTGTTTTTT.

The chain is built from TRBV7-2 and TRBJ2-5; D remains unclear. V was cut by 3 bases and J by 4 bases, with 9 bases left in between. In germline, CDR1 is SGHTA, CDR2 FQGNSA. This CDR3 comprises 13 residues. The CDR3 loop is CASSFSLRETQYF. The CDR3 DNA reads TGTGCCAGCAGCTTTAGTCTAAGAGAGACCCAGTACTTC.

This clonotype appeared a few times. The J gene is TRBJ1-2, the V gene TRBV6-5; possible D gene TRBD1, 5 bases. The CDR3 runs to 16 residues. V lost 4 bases and J 0 bases, leaving 15 bases between the germline ends. Germline V lookup: CDR1 MNHEY, CDR2 SVGAGI. The CDR3 DNA sequence: TGTGCCAGCAGTTCCAACCCTCTGACAGCTAACTATGGCTACACCTTC. Translation: CASSSNPLTANYGYTF.

The chain uses TRBV5-1 and TRBJ1-1; D gene ambiguous. This CDR3 spans 14 amino acids. V lost 0 bases and J lost 1, with 7 bases in between. CDR1 SGHRS and CDR2 YFSETQ come from the germline V gene. CDR3 bases: TGCGCCAGCAGCTTGGCCGCACGGAACACTGAAGCTTTCTTT. It codes for CASSLAARNTEAFF.

The chain combines TRBV4-3 with TRBJ2-3; no reliable D call. This CDR3 comprises 15 residues. The germline V gene has CDR1 LGHNA and CDR2 YSLEER. Trimming cost V 2 bases and J 3 bases, with 12 bases left between them. Here the CDR3 reads CASSQRSISTDTQYF. CDR3 in DNA: TGCGCCAGCAGCCAACGGTCAATTAGTACAGATACGCAGTATTTT.

Concerning this clonotype itself: Sequence at one end of the junction differs from germline and may be a read error. The chain employs TRBV7-9 and TRBJ2-3; TRBD2 aligns across 10 bases. Germline lookup yields CDR1 SEHNR and CDR2 FQNEAQ (reference sequence). The CDR3 consists of 15 residues. DNA for the CDR3: TGTGCCAGCAACAAAGCTAGCGGGGGCACCGATACGCAGTATTTT. It yields the protein CASNKASGGTDTQYF.

This clonotype was picked up a small number of times. The V and J genes are TRBV6-5 and TRBJ2-1, with 9 bases matching TRBD2. CDR3 length equals 15 residues. Germline V gene sequence: CDR1 MNHEY, CDR2 SVGAGI. Trimming at V came to 6 bases and at J to 6 bases, leaving 9 bases not matched to a gene. The CDR3, as DNA: TGTGCCAGCAGACGGGGCGGGGGGGCCTTCAATGAGCAGTTCTTC. Its protein is CASRRGGGAFNEQFF.

The sample holds a few counts of this clonotype. This chain joins TRBV6-6 and TRBJ1-1; D not certain. The CDR3 is 14 residues long. Trimming stripped 6 bases from V and 1 base from J, with 12 bases between. Germline V CDR1 and CDR2: MNHNY, SVGAGI (reference sequence). CDR3 residues: CASSPDVSNTEAFF. CDR3 DNA sequence: TGTGCCAGCAGCCCAGACGTCTCGAACACTGAAGCTTTCTTT.

The rearrangement links TRBV7-3 to TRBJ2-3; 8 bases match TRBD2. The CDR3 covers 15 residues. J lost 3 bases, V lost 3 bases, and 5 bases had no gene match. Looked up from germline, CDR1 is SGHTA and CDR2 is FQGTGA. For the CDR3, the DNA is TGTGCCAGCAGCTTTAGCGGGATAAAAACAGATACGCAGTATTTT. It yields the protein CASSFSGIKTDTQYF. The variable domain in full, completed from reference TRBV7-3 and TRBJ2-3, reads GAGVSQTPSNKVTEKGKYVELRCDPISGHTALYWYRQSLGQGPEFLIYFQGTGAADDSGLPNDRFFAVRPEGSVSTLKIQRTERGDSAVYLCASSFSGIKTDTQYFGPGTRLTVL.

In its sample, this clonotype was seen a few times. This chain connects TRBV27 to TRBJ2-7; D gene ambiguous. Per the germline V gene, CDR1 is MNHEY and CDR2 is SMNVEV (reference sequence). The V and J ends lost 4 bases and 0 bases respectively, with 7 bases between them. This CDR3 has 13 amino acids. CDR3 in DNA: TGTGCCAGCAGTTGGGGTAGCTCCTACGAGCAGTACTTC. Translating gives CASSWGSSYEQYF.

The CDR3 nucleotides read TGTGCCAGCAGTTACACGGCAGGGATCGAGCAGTACTTC. It yields the protein CASSYTAGIEQYF. V usage is TRBV6-6 and J usage is TRBJ2-7; D is possibly TRBD1 (5 bases). The germline V gene encodes CDR1 MNHNY and CDR2 SVGAGI (reference sequence). Trimming removed 2 bases from V and 6 bases from J, with 11 bases in between. This CDR3 is 13 amino acids long.

This clonotype was counted between two and nine times. The gene calls are TRBV7-9 and TRBJ1-5; D unresolved. The CDR3 length is 15 residues. The germline V gene has CDR1 SEHNR and CDR2 FQNEAQ (reference sequence). V shed 1 base and J shed 4 bases, with 11 bases lying between them. DNA for the CDR3: TGTGCCAGCAGCTTAGGCAGGAGCAGGAATCAGCCCCAGCATTTT. It codes for CASSLGRSRNQPQHF.

The chain carries TRBV12-3 or TRBV12-4 and TRBJ1-3; the D gene is possibly TRBD1 (5 bases). There are 15 residues in the CDR3. With 3 bases removed from V and 4 bases from J, the gap between germline ends came to 13 bases. Here the CDR3 reads CASSFGGTSGNTIYF. CDR3 coding DNA: TGTGCCAGCAGTTTCGGGGGTACGTCCGGAAACACCATATATTTT.

With respect to this clonotype: This may arise from a read error, as a much more abundant clone is one base away. This rearrangement joins TRBV6-6 to TRBJ1-1; D perhaps matches TRBD1 (5 bases). V lost 10 bases, J lost 5 bases, and 20 bases lay in between. The CDR3 consists of 14 residues. The germline V gene encodes CDR1 MNHNY and CDR2 SVGAGI (reference sequence). CDR3: CATDNYGGGTEAFF. Here the CDR3 DNA reads TGTGCCACCGACAATTACGGGGGGGGGACTGAAGCTTTCTTT.

This clonotype was seen only once. The V call is TRBV20-1, the J call TRBJ2-1, with D perhaps TRBD2 (6 bases). The CDR3 loop spans 13 amino acids. The germline V and J ends were trimmed by 1 base and 8 bases, with 12 bases remaining between them. In germline, CDR1 is DFQATT, CDR2 SNEGSKA (reference sequence). Here the CDR3 reads CSARARLVDEQFF. In DNA form, the CDR3 reads TGCAGTGCTAGAGCTAGACTAGTAGATGAGCAGTTCTTC.

This clonotype came up a few times. This chain connects TRBV7-3 to TRBJ2-1; 8 nucleotides agree with TRBD1. The CDR3 has 15 amino acids. The germline gives CDR1 SGHTA, CDR2 FQGTGA. With V trimmed by 5 bases and J by 3 bases, 6 bases remained unmatched. CDR3 amino acids: CASSARDRFYNEQFF. The CDR3 nucleotides read TGTGCCAGCAGCGCCCGGGACAGGTTCTACAATGAGCAGTTCTTC.

This clonotype was observed a few times. V is TRBV6-2 or TRBV6-3 and J is TRBJ1-2, with D possibly TRBD1 on 6 matching bases. The CDR3 contains 12 residues. Germline CDR1 MNHEY, CDR2 SVGEGT. The germline V and J ends were trimmed by 7 bases and 4 bases, with 10 bases remaining between them. In nucleotides, the CDR3 is TGTGCCAGCATCGGGGGGGCCTATGGCTACACCTTC. Its protein is CASIGGAYGYTF.

V gene TRBV14 combines with J gene TRBJ2-5; D is ambiguous. Near its end, the DNA agrees better with TRBJ2-7, so the J call may be wrong. The CDR3 contains 12 residues. Looked up from germline, CDR1 is SGHDN and CDR2 is FVKESK. CDR3 sequence reads: CASSQDEGEQYF. CDR3 sequence (DNA): TGTGCCAGCAGCCAAGATGAAGGCGAGCAGTACTTC.

Ten or more counts support this clonotype. The CDR3 DNA reads as TGTGCCAGCAGTTACTCGCGTAGCGGGGAACGGCAGTTCTTC. Translating it yields CASSYSRSGERQFF. V is TRBV6-5 and J is TRBJ2-1; 8 nucleotides align to TRBD2. CDR1 MNHEY and CDR2 SVGAGI come from the germline V gene. This CDR3 spans 14 amino acids. The V segment lost 0 bases and the J segment 12 bases; nucleotides outside the gene matches: 7.